This T cell receptor (beta chain) came from a study of T cell changes during pregnancy in multiple sclerosis. The protocol was immunoSEQ multiplex PCR, while the TCRdb copy is restricted to in-frame clones and leaves out a portion. This table has about 36,000 clones, 93% appearing once. Germline CDR1 LNHNV, CDR2 YYDKDF (reference sequence). The CDR3 is 17 amino acids. V was pared by 4 bases and J by 6 bases, with 25 bases between. The sample here was CD4+ T cells from peripheral blood mononuclear cells, taken in the first trimester of pregnancy. This rearrangement joins TRBV15 to TRBJ2-7; tentative D call: TRBD1 (7 bases). The receptor comes from a female donor with multiple sclerosis, enrolled in a pregnancy study. The CDR3 DNA sequence: TGTGCCACCAGCACCCTACCTTGGGCAGGGGGGTTTCTCGAGCAGTACTTC. This gives the protein CATSTLPWAGGFLEQYF.